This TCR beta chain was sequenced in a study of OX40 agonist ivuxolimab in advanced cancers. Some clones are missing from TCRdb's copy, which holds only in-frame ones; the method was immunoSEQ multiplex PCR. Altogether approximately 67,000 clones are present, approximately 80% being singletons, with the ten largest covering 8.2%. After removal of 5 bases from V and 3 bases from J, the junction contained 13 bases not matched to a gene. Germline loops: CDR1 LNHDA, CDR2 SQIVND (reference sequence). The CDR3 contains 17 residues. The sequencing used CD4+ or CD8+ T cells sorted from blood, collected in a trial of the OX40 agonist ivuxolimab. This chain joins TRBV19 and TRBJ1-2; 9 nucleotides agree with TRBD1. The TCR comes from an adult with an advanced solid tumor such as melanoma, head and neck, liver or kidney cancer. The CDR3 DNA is TGTGCCAGTAGTGTGTCGCCCGGGACAGGGCAAGACTATGGCTACACCTTC. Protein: CASSVSPGTGQDYGYTF.